Below, 25 T cell receptor beta chains from the same sample are listed, as sequenced in a study of cytomegalovirus exposure and HLA in healthy donors. Clones were read by immunoSEQ multiplex PCR, and TCRdb kept only the in-frame ones, dropping some. The table shows more than 100,000 clones, with 88% occurring only once. Sequenced input: PBMCs. These receptors were obtained from a man younger than 45 in good health and CMV-seronegative.

The chain joins TRBV5-6 to TRBJ1-1, with D maybe TRBD1 (6 bases). This CDR3 is 13 amino acids long. The germline V gene encodes CDR1 SGHDT and CDR2 YYEEEE. V was trimmed by 5 bases and J by 8 bases, leaving 16 bases between them. The chain's CDR3 is CASRLQGSSEAFF. In DNA, the CDR3 is TGTGCCAGCAGGTTACAGGGCTCCTCCGAAGCTTTCTTT.

V and J are TRBV9 and TRBJ1-4; perhaps TRBD1 as D (5 bases). This CDR3 is built from 14 residues. Deletions cut 4 bases from V and 0 bases from J, with 7 bases between. Per the germline V gene, CDR1 is SGDLS and CDR2 is YYNGEE. CDR3 sequence (DNA): TGTGCCAGCAGCCGGGGGTCAACTAATGAAAAACTGTTTTTT. It translates to CASSRGSTNEKLFF.

V and J are TRBV9 and TRBJ2-7; the D is unclear. This CDR3 comprises 12 residues. The germline gives CDR1 SGDLS, CDR2 YYNGEE. The germline V and J ends were trimmed by 4 bases and 2 bases, with 7 bases remaining between them. This chain's CDR3 is CASSPSTYEQYF. DNA of the CDR3: TGTGCCAGCAGCCCCAGTACCTACGAGCAGTACTTC.

The V gene is TRBV7-9, the J gene TRBJ1-2; no firm D call. V lost 5 bases and J lost 4, with 17 bases in between. The CDR3 totals 15 residues. Germline values: CDR1 SEHNR, CDR2 FQNEAQ (reference sequence). The CDR3, as DNA: TGTGCCAGCAGCCTCGCCGGGTCGACCTTCTATGGCTACACCTTC. It is translated as CASSLAGSTFYGYTF.

This rearrangement joins TRBV2 to TRBJ1-1, with D uncertain. V dropped 1 base and J dropped 0 bases, with 21 bases sitting between them. The germline gives CDR1 SNHLY, CDR2 FYNNEI. The CDR3 contains 19 residues. The CDR3 nucleotides read TGTGCCAGCAGTGAAGAGCCGCTATCGAGACTGTCCATGAACACTGAAGCTTTCTTT. Protein: CASSEEPLSRLSMNTEAFF.

The rearrangement joins TRBV6-1 to TRBJ2-7; D ambiguous. The CDR3 length is 11 residues. Per the germline V gene, CDR1 is MNHNS and CDR2 is SASEGT. The V and J ends lost 5 bases and 5 bases respectively, with 7 bases between them. This chain's CDR3 is CASSLINEQYF. The CDR3 DNA is TGTGCCAGCAGTTTAATAAACGAGCAGTACTTC.

The rearrangement joins TRBV5-1 to TRBJ2-7; 10 bases map to TRBD1. The CDR3 has 13 amino acids. J gave up 5 bases and V 6 bases, and 5 bases lay outside the gene matches. Germline CDR1 is SGHRS and CDR2 is YFSETQ. The CDR3 DNA reads TGCGCCAGCAAAACCGGGACAGGGGACGAGCAGTACTTC. Translated: CASKTGTGDEQYF.

This clone was counted a few times. The chain recombines TRBV4-3 with TRBJ1-1; 7 positions match TRBD1. The CDR3 spans 15 residues. Germline V lookup: CDR1 LGHNA, CDR2 YSLEER. The V gene end was trimmed by 3 bases and the J gene end by 0 bases; junction bases not matched to a gene: 4. This CDR3 is CASSQRQGVNTEAFF. CDR3 nucleotides: TGCGCCAGCAGCCAGCGACAGGGAGTGAACACTGAAGCTTTCTTT.

This chain connects TRBV7-6 to TRBJ2-7, with D possibly being TRBD1 (5 bases). Germline loops: CDR1 SGHVS, CDR2 FNYEAQ. V was trimmed by 4 bases and J by 3 bases, leaving 16 bases between them. The CDR3 is made up of 15 amino acids. This CDR3 reads CASSSSQAGVYEQYF. The DNA of the CDR3 is TGTGCCAGCAGCTCCTCACAGGCCGGCGTCTACGAGCAGTACTTC.

This clone was recorded a few times. The genes are TRBV18 and TRBJ1-2; D is ambiguous. Per germline, CDR1 KGHSH and CDR2 LQKENI. V was pared by 2 bases and J by 5 bases, with 9 bases between. The CDR3 is 13 residues long. The CDR3 spells CASSPAAEYGYTF. The CDR3 DNA is TGTGCCAGCTCACCAGCGGCGGAGTATGGCTACACCTTC.

This rearrangement joins TRBV4-1 to TRBJ2-3, with a weak D call TRBD2 (5 bases). From germline, CDR1 is MGHRA and CDR2 YSYEKL. V lost 0 bases, J lost 0 bases, and 13 bases lay in between. CDR3 length equals 17 residues. In nucleotides, the CDR3 is TGCGCCAGCAGCCAAGATGAGGGTAGTTGGAGCACAGATACGCAGTATTTT. Amino acid sequence: CASSQDEGSWSTDTQYF.

The chain recombines TRBV19 with TRBJ2-3; 10 nucleotides align to TRBD2. The CDR3 is 14 amino acids. V shed 6 bases and J 7 bases; nucleotides not matched to a gene: 7. CDR1 is LNHDA and CDR2 is SQIVND in the germline V gene (reference sequence). CDR3 coding DNA: TGTGCCAGTAGACTAGCGGGACAACTCAATACGCAGTATTTT. It specifies CASRLAGQLNTQYF.

The gene calls are TRBV6-6 and TRBJ2-2, with 7 nucleotides matching TRBD1. Germline V lookup: CDR1 MNHNY, CDR2 SVGAGI (reference sequence). The CDR3 is 14 amino acids. V lost 6 bases to trimming and J lost 8 bases; unmatched junction nucleotides: 9. The CDR3 spells CASSLDRLEGELFF. The CDR3 coding sequence is TGTGCCAGCAGCTTGGACAGGCTTGAGGGGGAGCTGTTTTTT.

The rearrangement joins TRBV2 to TRBJ1-5, with D possibly TRBD1 on 6 matching bases. V lost 3 bases to trimming and J lost 2 bases, with 14 bases between them. The CDR3 contains 16 residues. Germline CDR1 is SNHLY and CDR2 is FYNNEI. The CDR3 sequence: CASSEGFWTGNQPQHF. The CDR3 DNA reads as TGTGCCAGCAGTGAGGGGTTTTGGACAGGCAATCAGCCCCAGCATTTT.

This clone has just one count. This same CDR3 is encoded by further DNA sequences in the sample. This sequence joins TRBV5-4 and TRBJ2-7, with 8 nucleotides matching TRBD1. V was clipped by 5 bases and J by 2 bases; unmatched bases: 6. The CDR3 is 14 residues long. Germline V gene sequence: CDR1 SGHNT, CDR2 YYREEE (reference sequence). CDR3 bases: TGTGCCAGCAGTCTTGGACAGGGAGCCTACGAGCAGTACTTC. Amino acids: CASSLGQGAYEQYF.

The chain combines TRBV19 with TRBJ2-3, with D uncertain. Germline V CDR1 and CDR2: LNHDA, SQIVND (reference sequence). Trimming left V 6 bases short and J 1 base short, with 17 bases between. The CDR3 spans 16 residues. The CDR3 DNA reads as TGTGCCAGTAGAACTTCTGCGGCCCTCGGCACAGATACGCAGTATTTT. Protein sequence: CASRTSAALGTDTQYF.

The gene calls are TRBV19 and TRBJ1-2; D might be TRBD1 (5 bases). The CDR3 loop spans 14 amino acids. The V end was cut by 0 bases, the J end by 8 bases, with 13 bases between. Germline lookup yields CDR1 LNHDA and CDR2 SQIVND (reference sequence). CDR3 coding DNA: TGTGCCAGTAGTATAGACCCCCGGGAGGGGGGCTACACCTTC. Its translation: CASSIDPREGGYTF.

This clone appeared a single time. The chain is built from TRBV27 and TRBJ2-7; 9 bases are a match to TRBD1. The CDR3 contains 14 residues. Germline lookup yields CDR1 MNHEY and CDR2 SMNVEV (reference sequence). J was trimmed by 3 bases and V by 6 bases; bases with no gene match: 6. CDR3 loop: CASSPLDRGYEQYF. The CDR3 region has the DNA TGTGCCAGCAGCCCCCTGGACAGGGGCTACGAGCAGTACTTC.

The DNA for the CDR3 is TGTGCCAGTAGTGCCAGGGATGATGAGCAGTTCTTC. Translation gives CASSARDDEQFF. This chain connects TRBV19 to TRBJ2-1, with D perhaps matching TRBD1 (5 bases). The V and J ends lost 5 bases and 8 bases respectively, with 10 bases between them. CDR3 length: 12 amino acids. Germline-derived CDR1 and CDR2 are LNHDA and SQIVND (reference sequence).

The rearrangement links TRBV6-1 to TRBJ1-5; tentatively, D is TRBD1 (5 bases). Trimming stripped 3 bases from V and 6 bases from J, with 15 bases between. Germline V CDR1 and CDR2: MNHNS, SASEGT. This CDR3 is 15 amino acids long. CDR3: CASSDPGRVGQPQHF. CDR3 in DNA: TGTGCCAGCAGTGACCCAGGGAGGGTGGGTCAGCCCCAGCATTTT.

This chain connects TRBV6-4 to TRBJ2-7; D may be TRBD2 (6 bases). CDR1 MRHNA and CDR2 SNTAGT come from the germline V gene. The CDR3 has 13 residues. Trimming pared 3 bases from V and 4 bases from J, leaving 10 bases between. The CDR3 sequence is CASSEESGYEQYF. The CDR3 nucleotides are TGTGCCAGCAGTGAAGAAAGCGGGTACGAGCAGTACTTC.

This chain connects TRBV6-4 to TRBJ2-3; the match to TRBD1 covers 10 bases. Germline V gene sequence: CDR1 MRHNA, CDR2 SNTAGT. This CDR3 has 15 residues. Trimming at V came to 4 bases and at J to 1 base, leaving 2 bases not matched to a gene. The CDR3 sequence is CASSVGTGGTDTQYF. DNA for the CDR3: TGTGCCAGCAGTGTAGGGACAGGGGGCACAGATACGCAGTATTTT.

The V call is TRBV5-1, the J call TRBJ1-1; tentatively, D is TRBD1 (6 bases). Germline CDR1 is SGHRS and CDR2 is YFSETQ. The CDR3 runs to 14 residues. V lost 4 bases to trimming and J lost 2 bases, with 12 bases between them. The CDR3 region is CASSPRTDNTEAFF. The DNA of the CDR3 is TGCGCCAGCAGCCCACGGACAGACAACACTGAAGCTTTCTTT.

This chain uses TRBV30 with TRBJ1-1, with D possibly matching TRBD1 (6 bases). Germline loops: CDR1 GTSNPN, CDR2 SVGIG (reference sequence). V lost 0 bases and J lost 7, with 15 bases in between. CDR3 length equals 14 residues. CDR3 residues: CAWSVTGGRGEAFF. The CDR3 DNA sequence: TGTGCCTGGAGTGTAACCGGGGGGCGAGGTGAAGCTTTCTTT.

This chain joins TRBV30 and TRBJ1-1, with D maybe TRBD1 (6 bases). The CDR3 is made up of 14 amino acids. Per the germline V gene, CDR1 is GTSNPN and CDR2 is SVGIG (reference sequence). Between the trimmed V and J ends, which lost 3 bases and 12 bases, there was a span of 23 bases. The CDR3 is CAWSANPPYRETFF. DNA for the CDR3: TGTGCCTGGAGCGCCAACCCACCGTACAGGGAGACTTTCTTT.